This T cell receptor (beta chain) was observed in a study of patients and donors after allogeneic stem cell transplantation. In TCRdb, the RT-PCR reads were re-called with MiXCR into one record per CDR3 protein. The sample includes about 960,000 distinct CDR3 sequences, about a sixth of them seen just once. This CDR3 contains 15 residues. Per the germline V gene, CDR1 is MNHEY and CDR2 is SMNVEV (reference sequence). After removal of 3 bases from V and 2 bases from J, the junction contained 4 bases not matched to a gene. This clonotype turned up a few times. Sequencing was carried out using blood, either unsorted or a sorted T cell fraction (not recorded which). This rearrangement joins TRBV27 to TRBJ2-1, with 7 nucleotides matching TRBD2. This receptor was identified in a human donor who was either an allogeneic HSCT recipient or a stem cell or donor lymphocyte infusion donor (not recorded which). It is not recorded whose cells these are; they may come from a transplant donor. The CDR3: CASSFFLAAYNEQFF. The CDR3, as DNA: TGTGCCAGCAGTTTTTTCCTAGCGGCCTACAATGAGCAGTTCTTC.